These 17 T cell receptor beta chains were all obtained from the same sample, sequenced in a study of T cell repertoires in cytomegalovirus infection. No antigen has been assigned to these receptors. Each CDR3 protein is one row after TCRdb ran MiXCR on the reads. The sample includes about 920,000 distinct CDR3 sequences, roughly 31% seen only once; the top ten take 13%. This material consisted of cultured CD8+ T cells from PBMCs, taken from culture after CMV antigen stimulation. These receptors were obtained from a human donor in good health (CMV status not recorded). Some clones in this sample may be carry-over from other donors' samples.

The table lists this clonotype with a few counts. This rearrangement joins TRBV5-1 to TRBJ2-6, with D unclear. The CDR3 extends over 14 amino acids. The V gene's germline CDR1 is SGHRS and CDR2 YFSETQ. V was shortened by 6 bases and J by 0 bases, with 7 bases between the two germline ends. The CDR3, as DNA: TGCGCCAGCAACCCCAGCTCTGGGGCCAACGTCCTGACTTTC. It specifies CASNPSSGANVLTF.

This clonotype was seen more than once but under ten times. The rearrangement links TRBV5-1 to TRBJ2-1; 9 positions match TRBD2. CDR3 length: 16 amino acids. V was clipped by 4 bases and J by 0 bases; unmatched bases: 5. Germline V lookup: CDR1 SGHRS, CDR2 YFSETQ. The CDR3 DNA sequence: TGCGCCAGCAGCCAAAGACTAGCGGACTCCTACAATGAGCAGTTCTTC. Translation gives CASSQRLADSYNEQFF.

The chain has TRBV6-8 and TRBJ2-7, with D possibly matching TRBD1 (7 bases). V was clipped by 0 bases and J by 2 bases, with 11 bases between them. This CDR3 has 15 amino acids. Germline V gene sequence: CDR1 MNHGY, CDR2 SAAAGT. CDR3 in amino acids: CASSYSAGQTYEQYV. The CDR3 bases are TGTGCCAGCAGTTACTCGGCGGGACAGACCTACGAGCAGTACGTC.

The V and J genes are TRBV4-1 and TRBJ2-5; D gene ambiguous. This CDR3 spans 14 amino acids. Germline loops: CDR1 MGHRA, CDR2 YSYEKL. Trimming pared 1 base from V and 3 bases from J, leaving 9 bases between. This chain's CDR3 is CASSQVVGKETQYF. The CDR3 coding sequence is TGCGCCAGCAGCCAAGTAGTGGGGAAAGAGACCCAGTACTTC.

J is TRBJ2-7 and V is TRBV7-2; D unclear. Germline CDR1 is SGHTA and CDR2 is FQGNSA. V gave up 1 base and J gave up 6 bases, with 13 bases separating them. CDR3 length equals 14 residues. CDR3 in amino acids: CASSLDFMALEQYF. CDR3 nucleotides: TGTGCCAGCAGCTTAGACTTTATGGCGCTCGAGCAGTACTTC.

The rearrangement links TRBV7-9 to TRBJ1-1, with D perhaps matching TRBD1 (5 bases). Trimming removed 6 bases at V and 11 bases at J, with 7 bases between. Per germline, CDR1 SEHNR and CDR2 FQNEAQ (reference sequence). The CDR3 is 9 amino acids. The CDR3 DNA reads as TGTGCCAGCAGTCGACAGGCTTTCTTT. It specifies CASSRQAFF.

The chain uses TRBV15 and TRBJ2-1; possible D gene TRBD2, 6 bases. V was pared by 1 base and J by 8 bases, with 12 bases between. The CDR3 runs 14 residues. In germline, CDR1 is LNHNV, CDR2 YYDKDF (reference sequence). CDR3: CATSRGRGGDEQFF. The CDR3 nucleotides read TGTGCCACCAGCAGAGGACGTGGAGGGGATGAGCAGTTCTTC.

Remarks on this clonotype: At one of its ends the junction is not consistent with the germline gene, which may arise from a read error. The chain has TRBV6-6 and TRBJ2-1, with D possibly TRBD2 on 6 matching bases. The CDR3 runs 16 residues. Germline lookup yields CDR1 MNHNY and CDR2 SVGAGI (reference sequence). CDR3 coding DNA: TGTGTCAGCAGTTACGGCCTAGCGAGCTCCTACAATGAGCAGTTCTTC. Its translation is CVSSYGLASSYNEQFF.

This clonotype showed up just a few times. The rearrangement links TRBV29-1 to TRBJ2-3; D is possibly TRBD1 (5 bases). The V gene's germline CDR1 is SQVTM and CDR2 ANQGSEA. This CDR3 has 17 residues. Trimming shortened V by 3 bases and J by 2 bases, and 21 bases separated the two germline ends. CDR3 protein: CSVELLVQVVDTDTQYF. CDR3 DNA sequence: TGCAGCGTTGAGCTCTTGGTACAGGTGGTTGACACAGATACGCAGTATTTT.

As for this clonotype: The CDR3 carries no conserved terminal phenylalanine or tryptophan, so it likely arises from a read error. The chain has TRBV27 and TRBJ1-2; TRBD1 is a possible D gene (6 bases). Trimming pared 3 bases from V and 8 bases from J, leaving 19 bases between. CDR3 size: 15 residues. The germline gives CDR1 MNHEY, CDR2 SMNVEV (reference sequence). The CDR3, as DNA: TGTGCCAGCAGTTTCAGCCCGACAGGTCCGGGCGGCTACACCTTG. Amino acids: CASSFSPTGPGGYTL.

This clonotype was recorded a few times. The chain couples TRBV6-1 to TRBJ2-1; 8 nucleotides align to TRBD2. The CDR3 covers 18 residues. V was clipped by 6 bases and J by 2 bases; unmatched bases: 15. Germline CDR1 reads MNHNS; CDR2 reads SASEGT. CDR3 sequence: CASSTQYTTGLAYNEQFF. The CDR3 bases are TGTGCCAGCAGCACACAATATACCACGGGACTAGCCTACAATGAGCAGTTCTTC.

This clonotype was detected once. The chain employs TRBV2 and TRBJ2-2, with 7 bases fitting TRBD1. After removal of 8 bases from V and 0 bases from J, the junction contained 6 bases not matched to a gene. Germline CDR1 and CDR2: SNHLY and FYNNEI. The CDR3 length is 15 residues. The chain's CDR3 is CASAFGTANTGELFF. Written as DNA, the CDR3 is TGTGCCAGCGCCTTCGGGACAGCGAACACCGGGGAGCTGTTTTTT.

This clonotype was observed a handful of times. The genes are TRBV4-2 and TRBJ2-1, with 9 bases identical to TRBD1. Germline V gives CDR1 LGHNA, CDR2 YNFKEQ. Trimming removed 1 base from V and 2 bases from J; junction bases left unmatched: 6. The CDR3 has 17 residues. CDR3 sequence: CASSQAAQGAAYNEQFF. In DNA form, the CDR3 reads TGTGCCAGCAGCCAAGCAGCACAGGGGGCAGCCTACAATGAGCAGTTCTTC.

This clonotype has only one observation. This sequence joins TRBV20-1 and TRBJ2-7, with a tentative D call TRBD2 (5 bases). In germline, CDR1 is DFQATT, CDR2 SNEGSKA (reference sequence). V was pared by 3 bases and J by 3 bases, with 12 bases between. The CDR3 is 13 amino acids. This chain's CDR3 is CSARLSSSYEQYV. CDR3 DNA sequence: TGCAGTGCTAGGTTGTCTAGCAGCTACGAGCAGTACGTC.

CDR3 in DNA: TGTGCCAGCAGCTTGGGGAGGGTAGGGAATCAGCCCCAGCATTTT. Protein sequence: CASSLGRVGNQPQHF. The chain employs TRBV5-5 and TRBJ1-5; D remains unclear. CDR1 and CDR2 (germline): SGHKS, YYEKEE (reference sequence). The V end lost 0 bases, the J end lost 4 bases, and 11 bases lay between the germline ends. This CDR3 has 15 amino acids.

The chain joins TRBV7-9 to TRBJ1-2, with 8 nucleotides matching TRBD1. CDR1 SEHNR and CDR2 FQNEAQ come from the germline V gene (reference sequence). V was pared by 4 bases and J by 3 bases, with 16 bases of the junction left unmatched. The CDR3 runs 18 residues. CDR3 sequence: CASSSPGQELIGYYGYTF. The CDR3 DNA follows: TGTGCCAGCAGCTCGCCGGGACAGGAATTAATAGGTTACTATGGCTACACCTTC. The whole variable domain, filled in from reference TRBV7-9 and TRBJ1-2, reads DTGVSQNPRHKITKRGQNVTFRCDPISEHNRLYWYRQTLGQGPEFLTYFQNEAQLEKSRLLSDRFSAERPKGSFSTLEIQRTEQGDSAMYLCASSSPGQELIGYYGYTFGSGTRLTVV.

This clonotype was picked up a small number of times. This chain joins TRBV4-1 and TRBJ2-7, with 7 bases aligning to TRBD1. There are 15 residues in the CDR3. V was clipped by 1 base and J by 3 bases; unmatched bases: 6. Germline V gene lookup returns CDR1 MGHRA and CDR2 YSYEKL. This CDR3 reads CASSQGVTGSYEQYF. CDR3 sequence (DNA): TGCGCCAGCAGCCAAGGGGTGACAGGGAGCTACGAGCAGTACTTC.